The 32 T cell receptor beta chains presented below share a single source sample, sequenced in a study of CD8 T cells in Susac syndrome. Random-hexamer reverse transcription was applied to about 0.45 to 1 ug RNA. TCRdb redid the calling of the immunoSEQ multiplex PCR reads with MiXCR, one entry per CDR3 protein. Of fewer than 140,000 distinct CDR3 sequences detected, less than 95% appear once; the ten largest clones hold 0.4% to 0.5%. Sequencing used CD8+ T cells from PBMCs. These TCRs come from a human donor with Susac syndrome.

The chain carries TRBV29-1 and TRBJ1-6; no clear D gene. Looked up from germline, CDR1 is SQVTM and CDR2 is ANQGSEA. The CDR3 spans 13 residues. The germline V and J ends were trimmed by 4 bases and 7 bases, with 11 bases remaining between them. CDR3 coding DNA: TGCAGCGTTGGAATAAACGAAAATTCACCCCTCCACTTT. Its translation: CSVGINENSPLHF.

Here the CDR3 DNA reads TGTGCCAGCAGACCCGGGACAGGGGGCTGGGGCTACACCTTC. Its protein product is CASRPGTGGWGYTF. The J gene is TRBJ1-2, the V gene TRBV27, with 12 bases that match TRBD1. The CDR3 sequence is 14 residues long. Germline loops: CDR1 MNHEY, CDR2 SMNVEV (reference sequence). V trimming: 6 bases; J trimming: 8 bases; junction bases outside the gene matches: 7.

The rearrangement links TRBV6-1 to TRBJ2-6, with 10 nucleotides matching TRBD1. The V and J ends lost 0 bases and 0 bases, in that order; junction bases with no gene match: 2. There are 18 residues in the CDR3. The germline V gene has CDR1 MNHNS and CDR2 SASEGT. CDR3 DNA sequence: TGTGCCAGCAGTGAAGCGGGACAGGGGACCTCTGGGGCCAACGTCCTGACTTTC. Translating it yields CASSEAGQGTSGANVLTF.

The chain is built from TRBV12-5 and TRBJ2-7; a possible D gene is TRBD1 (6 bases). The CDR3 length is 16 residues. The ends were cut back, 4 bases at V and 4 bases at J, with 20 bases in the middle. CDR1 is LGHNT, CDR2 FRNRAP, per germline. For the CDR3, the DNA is TGTGCTAGTGGTTCCGAGAAACAGGGCACCGATTACGAGCAGTACTTC. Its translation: CASGSEKQGTDYEQYF.

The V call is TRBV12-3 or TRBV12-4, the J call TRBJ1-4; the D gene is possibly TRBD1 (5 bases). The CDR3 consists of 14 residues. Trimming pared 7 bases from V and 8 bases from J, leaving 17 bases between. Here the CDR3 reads CASTLGGAEEKLFF. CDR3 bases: TGTGCCAGCACCCTTGGAGGGGCTGAGGAAAAACTGTTTTTT.

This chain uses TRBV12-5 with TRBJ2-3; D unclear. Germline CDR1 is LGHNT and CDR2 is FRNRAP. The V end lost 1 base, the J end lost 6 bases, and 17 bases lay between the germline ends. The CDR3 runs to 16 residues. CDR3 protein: CASGLAPGPARDTQYF. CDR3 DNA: TGTGCTAGTGGTTTGGCACCCGGCCCCGCGCGCGATACGCAGTATTTT.

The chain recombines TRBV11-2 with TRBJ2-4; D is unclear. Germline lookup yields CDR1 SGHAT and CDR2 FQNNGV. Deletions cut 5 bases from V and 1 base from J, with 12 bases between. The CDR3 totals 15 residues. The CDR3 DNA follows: TGTGCCAGCAGCCCCACTTGGTGGGCCAAAAACATTCAGTACTTC. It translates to CASSPTWWAKNIQYF.

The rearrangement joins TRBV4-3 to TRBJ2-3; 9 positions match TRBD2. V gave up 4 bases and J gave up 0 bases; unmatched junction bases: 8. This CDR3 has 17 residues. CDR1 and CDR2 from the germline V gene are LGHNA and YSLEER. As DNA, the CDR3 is TGCGCCAGCAGCCCCGGGGAGCGGGGGGCCAGCACAGATACGCAGTATTTT. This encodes CASSPGERGASTDTQYF.

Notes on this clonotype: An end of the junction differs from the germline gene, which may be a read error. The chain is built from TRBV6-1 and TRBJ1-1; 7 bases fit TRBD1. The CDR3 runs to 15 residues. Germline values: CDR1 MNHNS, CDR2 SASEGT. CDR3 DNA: TGTGCCAGCAGTGAGGGACAGAACCTGAAGACTGAAGCTTTCTTT. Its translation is CASSEGQNLKTEAFF.

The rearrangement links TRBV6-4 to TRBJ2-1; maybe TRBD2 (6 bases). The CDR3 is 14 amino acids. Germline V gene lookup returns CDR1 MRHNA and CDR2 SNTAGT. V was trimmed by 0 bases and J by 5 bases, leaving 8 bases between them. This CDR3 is CASSDSWGDNEQFF. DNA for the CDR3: TGTGCCAGCAGTGACTCCTGGGGGGACAATGAGCAGTTCTTC.

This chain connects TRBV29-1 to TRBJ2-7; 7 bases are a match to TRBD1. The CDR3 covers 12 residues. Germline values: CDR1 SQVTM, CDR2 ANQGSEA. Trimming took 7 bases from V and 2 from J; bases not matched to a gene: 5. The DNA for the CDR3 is TGCAGCGCACGGGACAGTCCCTACGAGCAGTACTTC. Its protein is CSARDSPYEQYF.

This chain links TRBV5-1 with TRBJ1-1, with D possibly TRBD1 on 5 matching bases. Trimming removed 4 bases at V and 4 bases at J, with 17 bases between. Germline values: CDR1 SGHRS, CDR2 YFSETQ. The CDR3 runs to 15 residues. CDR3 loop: CASSDGTLAGTEAFF. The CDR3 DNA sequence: TGCGCCAGCAGCGATGGGACTCTCGCAGGCACTGAAGCTTTCTTT.

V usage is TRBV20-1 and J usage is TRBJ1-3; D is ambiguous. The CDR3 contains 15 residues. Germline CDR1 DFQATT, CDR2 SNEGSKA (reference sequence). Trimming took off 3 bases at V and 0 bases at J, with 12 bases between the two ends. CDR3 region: CSASGQADSGNTIYF. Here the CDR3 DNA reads TGCAGTGCTAGCGGGCAGGCCGACTCTGGAAACACCATATATTTT.

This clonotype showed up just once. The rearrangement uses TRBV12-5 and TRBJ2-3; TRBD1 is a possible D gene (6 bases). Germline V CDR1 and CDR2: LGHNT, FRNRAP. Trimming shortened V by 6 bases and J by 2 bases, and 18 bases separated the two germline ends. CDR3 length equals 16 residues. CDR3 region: CASGPTGTPVTDTQYF. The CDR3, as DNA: TGTGCTAGTGGACCAACCGGGACACCCGTCACAGATACGCAGTATTTT. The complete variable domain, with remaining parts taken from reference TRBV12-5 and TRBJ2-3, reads DARVTQTPRHKVTEMGQEVTMRCQPILGHNTVFWYRQTMMQGLELLAYFRNRAPLDDSGMPKDRFSAEMPDATLATLKIQPSEPRDSAVYFCASGPTGTPVTDTQYFGPGTRLTVL.

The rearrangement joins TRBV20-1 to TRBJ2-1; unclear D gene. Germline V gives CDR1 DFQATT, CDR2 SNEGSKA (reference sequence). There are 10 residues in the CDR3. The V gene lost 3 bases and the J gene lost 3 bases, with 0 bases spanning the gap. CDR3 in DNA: TGCAGTGCTAGCTACAATGAGCAGTTCTTC. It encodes CSASYNEQFF.

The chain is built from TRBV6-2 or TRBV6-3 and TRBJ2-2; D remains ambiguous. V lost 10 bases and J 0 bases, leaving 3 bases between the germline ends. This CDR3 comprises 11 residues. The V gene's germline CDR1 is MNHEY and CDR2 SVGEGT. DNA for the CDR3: TGTGCCACGACGAACACCGGGGAGCTGTTTTTT. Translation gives CATTNTGELFF.

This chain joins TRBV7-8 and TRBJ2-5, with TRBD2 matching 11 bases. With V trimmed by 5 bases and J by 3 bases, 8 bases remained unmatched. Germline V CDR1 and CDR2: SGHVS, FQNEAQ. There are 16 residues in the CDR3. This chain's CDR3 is CASSGYSGGAKETQYF. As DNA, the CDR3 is TGTGCCAGCAGCGGTTATAGCGGGGGGGCTAAAGAGACCCAGTACTTC.

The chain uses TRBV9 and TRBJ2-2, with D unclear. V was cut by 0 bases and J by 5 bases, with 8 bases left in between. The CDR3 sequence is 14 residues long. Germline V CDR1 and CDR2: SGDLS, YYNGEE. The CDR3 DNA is TGTGCCAGCAGCGTAGAGGCGGCAACCGGGGAGCTGTTTTTT. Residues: CASSVEAATGELFF.

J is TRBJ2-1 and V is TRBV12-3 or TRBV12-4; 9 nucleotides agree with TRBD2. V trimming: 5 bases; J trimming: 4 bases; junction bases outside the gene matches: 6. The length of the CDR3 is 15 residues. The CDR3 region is CASSQLAGVYNEQFF. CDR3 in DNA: TGTGCCAGCAGTCAGTTAGCGGGGGTGTACAATGAGCAGTTCTTC.

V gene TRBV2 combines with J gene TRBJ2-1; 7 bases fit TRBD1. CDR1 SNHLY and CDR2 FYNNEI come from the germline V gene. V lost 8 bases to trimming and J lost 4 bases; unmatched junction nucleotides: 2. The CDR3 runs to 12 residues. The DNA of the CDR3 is TGTGCCAGCGAGGGACAGTACAATGAGCAGTTCTTC. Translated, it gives CASEGQYNEQFF.

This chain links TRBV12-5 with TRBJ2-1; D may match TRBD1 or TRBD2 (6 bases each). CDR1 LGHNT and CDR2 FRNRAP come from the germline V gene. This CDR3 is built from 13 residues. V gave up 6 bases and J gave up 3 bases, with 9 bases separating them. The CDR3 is CASGEGGYNEQFF. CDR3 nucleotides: TGTGCTAGTGGGGAGGGGGGCTACAATGAGCAGTTCTTC.

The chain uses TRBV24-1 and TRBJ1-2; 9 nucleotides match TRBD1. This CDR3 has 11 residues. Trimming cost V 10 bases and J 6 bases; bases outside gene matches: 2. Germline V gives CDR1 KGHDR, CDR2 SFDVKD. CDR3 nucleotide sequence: TGTGCCACACAGGGGGCGGATGGCTACACCTTC. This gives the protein CATQGADGYTF.

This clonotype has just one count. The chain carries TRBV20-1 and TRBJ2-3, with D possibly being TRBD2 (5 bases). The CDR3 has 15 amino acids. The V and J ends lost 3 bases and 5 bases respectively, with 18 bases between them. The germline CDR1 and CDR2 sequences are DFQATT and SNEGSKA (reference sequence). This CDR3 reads CSASVEAGTRDTQYF. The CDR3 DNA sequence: TGCAGTGCTAGTGTCGAGGCGGGCACGCGAGATACGCAGTATTTT.

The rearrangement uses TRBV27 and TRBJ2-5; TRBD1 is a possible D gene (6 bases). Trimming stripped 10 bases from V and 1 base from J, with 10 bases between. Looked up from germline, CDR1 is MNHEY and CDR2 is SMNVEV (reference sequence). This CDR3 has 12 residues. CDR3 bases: TGTGCCACCAAGGACAGCCAAGAGACCCAGTACTTC. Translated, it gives CATKDSQETQYF.

The CDR3 sequence: CASSLGLAGAYYEQYF. The CDR3 DNA reads as TGTGCCAGCAGCCTCGGACTAGCGGGAGCCTACTACGAGCAGTACTTC. This chain joins TRBV5-6 and TRBJ2-7, with TRBD2 matching 13 bases. Per germline, CDR1 SGHDT and CDR2 YYEEEE. Germline trimming cut 4 bases from V and 3 bases from J; bases unmatched to any gene: 7. This CDR3 is 16 amino acids long. The full variable domain, rest sourced from reference TRBV5-6 and TRBJ2-7, is DAGVTQSPTHLIKTRGQQVTLRCSPKSGHDTVSWYQQALGQGPQFIFQYYEEEERQRGNFPDRFSGHQFPNYSSELNVNALLLGDSALYLCASSLGLAGAYYEQYFGPGTRLTVT.

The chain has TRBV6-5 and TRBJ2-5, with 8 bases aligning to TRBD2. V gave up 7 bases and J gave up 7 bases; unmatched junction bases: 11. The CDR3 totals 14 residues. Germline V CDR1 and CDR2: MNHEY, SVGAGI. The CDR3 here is CASTNSGGRATQYF. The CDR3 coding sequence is TGTGCCAGCACCAACTCGGGGGGGCGGGCGACCCAGTACTTC.

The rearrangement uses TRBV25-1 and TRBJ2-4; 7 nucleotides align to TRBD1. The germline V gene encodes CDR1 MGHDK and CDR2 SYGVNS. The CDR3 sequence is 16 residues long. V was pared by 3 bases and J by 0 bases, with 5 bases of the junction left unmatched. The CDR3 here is CASSDQTGLAKNIQYF. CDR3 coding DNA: TGTGCCAGCAGTGACCAGACAGGGCTAGCCAAAAACATTCAGTACTTC. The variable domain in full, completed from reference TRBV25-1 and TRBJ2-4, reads EADIYQTPRYLVIGTGKKITLECSQTMGHDKMYWYQQDPGMELHLIHYSYGVNSTEKGDLSSESTVSRIRTEHFPLTLESARPSHTSQYLCASSDQTGLAKNIQYFGAGTRLSVL.

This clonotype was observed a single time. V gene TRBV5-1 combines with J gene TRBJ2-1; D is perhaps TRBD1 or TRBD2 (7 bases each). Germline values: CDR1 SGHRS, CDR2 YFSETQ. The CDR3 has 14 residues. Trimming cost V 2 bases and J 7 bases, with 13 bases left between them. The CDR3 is CASSLRQGGNEQFF. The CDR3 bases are TGCGCCAGCAGCTTACGACAGGGAGGGAATGAGCAGTTCTTC.

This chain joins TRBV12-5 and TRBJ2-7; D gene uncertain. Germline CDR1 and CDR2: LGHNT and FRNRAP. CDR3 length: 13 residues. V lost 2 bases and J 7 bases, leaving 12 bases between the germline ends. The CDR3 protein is CASGLPWTGEQYF. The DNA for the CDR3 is TGTGCTAGTGGTTTGCCCTGGACGGGTGAGCAGTACTTC. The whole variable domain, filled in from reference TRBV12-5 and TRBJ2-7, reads DARVTQTPRHKVTEMGQEVTMRCQPILGHNTVFWYRQTMMQGLELLAYFRNRAPLDDSGMPKDRFSAEMPDATLATLKIQPSEPRDSAVYFCASGLPWTGEQYFGPGTRLTVT.

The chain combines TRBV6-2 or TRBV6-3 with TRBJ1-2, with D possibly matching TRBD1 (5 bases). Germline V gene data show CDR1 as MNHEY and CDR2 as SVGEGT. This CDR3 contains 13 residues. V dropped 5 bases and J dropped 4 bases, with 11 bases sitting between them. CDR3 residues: CASSPTVPYGYTF. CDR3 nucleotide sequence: TGTGCCAGCAGTCCGACAGTCCCCTATGGCTACACCTTC.

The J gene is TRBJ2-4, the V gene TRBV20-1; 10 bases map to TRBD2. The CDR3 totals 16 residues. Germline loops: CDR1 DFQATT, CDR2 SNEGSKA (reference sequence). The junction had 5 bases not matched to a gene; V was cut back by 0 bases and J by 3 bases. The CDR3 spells CSARDASGGVKNIQYF. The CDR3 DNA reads TGCAGTGCTAGAGACGCCAGCGGGGGGGTCAAAAACATTCAGTACTTC.

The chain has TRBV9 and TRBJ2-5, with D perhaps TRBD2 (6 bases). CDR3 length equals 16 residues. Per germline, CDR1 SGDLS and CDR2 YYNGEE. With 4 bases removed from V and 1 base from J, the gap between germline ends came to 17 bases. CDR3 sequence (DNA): TGTGCCAGCAGCCCCATTGCGGGGAGCCCCCAAGAGACCCAGTACTTC. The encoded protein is CASSPIAGSPQETQYF.